One and the same sample provided the 14 T cell receptor beta chains below, sequenced in a study of cytomegalovirus exposure and HLA in healthy donors. The PCR made use of 60 Vbeta and 13 Jbeta primers. The protocol was immunoSEQ multiplex PCR, while the TCRdb copy is restricted to in-frame clones and leaves out a portion. The sample gives around 180,000 clones, approximately 79% of which show up once; approximately 0.69% is in the top ten. The specimen sequenced was PBMCs. Receptors were obtained from a woman in her 40s in good health and CMV-seronegative.

The chain is built from TRBV19 and TRBJ1-6; D may be TRBD1 (6 bases). The CDR3 has 18 amino acids. Germline V lookup: CDR1 LNHDA, CDR2 SQIVND (reference sequence). V was trimmed by 4 bases and J by 5 bases, leaving 21 bases between them. CDR3 region: CASSRYREFIDHNSPLHF. The CDR3 bases are TGTGCCAGTAGTAGATACAGGGAATTCATTGACCATAATTCACCCCTCCACTTT.

The chain uses TRBV5-1 and TRBJ2-5; 14 positions match TRBD2. CDR3 size: 15 residues. Germline CDR1 SGHRS, CDR2 YFSETQ. V was clipped by 2 bases and J by 11 bases; unmatched bases: 8. The CDR3, as DNA: TGCGCCAGCAGCTTAGGACTAGCGGGGGGCTGGGAGCAGTACTTC. It yields the protein CASSLGLAGGWEQYF.

CDR3 protein: CASSFFPNPYNEQFF. CDR3 DNA sequence: TGCGCCAGCAGCTTCTTCCCTAATCCGTACAATGAGCAGTTCTTC. The chain employs TRBV5-1 and TRBJ2-1; D not resolved. V lost 2 bases and J 4 bases, leaving 13 bases between the germline ends. Germline-derived CDR1 and CDR2 are SGHRS and YFSETQ. CDR3 length equals 15 residues.

This clone was seen only a few times. V usage is TRBV5-1 and J usage is TRBJ2-6; TRBD1 matches at 7 bases. The CDR3 length is 15 residues. Trimming cost V 4 bases and J 2 bases; bases outside gene matches: 3. The germline CDR1 and CDR2 sequences are SGHRS and YFSETQ. CDR3 loop: CASSRTGAGANVLTF. The CDR3 bases are TGCGCCAGCAGCCGTACAGGGGCTGGGGCCAACGTCCTGACTTTC.

This clone occurred a few times. The V call is TRBV6-5, the J call TRBJ2-1; 7 positions agree with TRBD2. The CDR3 extends over 15 amino acids. V dropped 7 bases and J dropped 0; count of bases not matched to a gene: 6. Germline values: CDR1 MNHEY, CDR2 SVGAGI. CDR3 sequence reads: CASKGASGSYNEQFF. Here the CDR3 DNA reads TGTGCCAGCAAAGGGGCTAGCGGCTCCTACAATGAGCAGTTCTTC.

The chain links TRBV13 to TRBJ2-7; 7 bases are a match to TRBD1. V gave up 4 bases and J gave up 1 base; unmatched junction bases: 16. Germline-derived CDR1 and CDR2 are PRHDT and FYEKMQ (reference sequence). The CDR3 is made up of 18 amino acids. DNA of the CDR3: TGTGCCAGCAGCTCCCACCAAGGGACAGAACACACTTCCTACGAGCAGTACTTC. Residues: CASSSHQGTEHTSYEQYF.

This clone was counted a single time. The rearrangement uses TRBV28 and TRBJ1-5; D is possibly TRBD1 (6 bases). The CDR3 contains 15 residues. V lost 7 bases to trimming and J lost 0 bases, with 13 bases between them. Germline CDR1 reads MDHEN; CDR2 reads SYDVKM. This CDR3 reads CASTLRGYSNQPQHF. DNA for the CDR3: TGTGCCAGCACCCTCAGGGGTTATAGCAATCAGCCCCAGCATTTT.

The chain links TRBV5-1 to TRBJ1-6; TRBD1 matches at 8 bases. This CDR3 comprises 15 residues. CDR1 and CDR2 from the germline V gene are SGHRS and YFSETQ. V lost 3 bases, J lost 9 bases, and 8 bases stayed unmatched. The CDR3 DNA reads as TGCGCCAGCAGCTCCATACAGGGGGGTGGTTCACCCCTCCACTTT. Residues: CASSSIQGGGSPLHF.

This clone was observed a handful of times. V is TRBV6-5 and J is TRBJ2-7, with 8 bases matching TRBD1. The germline V gene encodes CDR1 MNHEY and CDR2 SVGAGI. The ends lost 6 bases at V and 0 bases at J; junction bases unmatched: 4. CDR3 size: 14 residues. This chain's CDR3 is CASRRQGTSYEQYF. CDR3 bases: TGTGCCAGCAGGAGACAGGGGACCTCCTACGAGCAGTACTTC.

The J gene is TRBJ2-1, the V gene TRBV5-5; D possibly corresponds to TRBD2 (5 bases). Looked up from germline, CDR1 is SGHKS and CDR2 is YYEKEE (reference sequence). The CDR3 runs to 16 residues. The V end lost 4 bases, the J end lost 3 bases, and 17 bases lay between the germline ends. The DNA for the CDR3 is TGTGCCAGCAGCGCGGACTCCGGGCCCCGCTACAATGAGCAGTTCTTC. Protein product: CASSADSGPRYNEQFF. Based on the CDR3 plus reference TRBV5-5 and TRBJ2-1, the full variable domain is DAGVTQSPTHLIKTRGQQVTLRCSPISGHKSVSWYQQVLGQGPQFIFQYYEKEERGRGNFPDRFSARQFPNYSSELNVNALLLGDSALYLCASSADSGPRYNEQFFGPGTRLTVL.

Only a few counts were recorded for this clone. The CDR3 here is CASSRTGATSTNEKLFF. The CDR3 bases are TGTGCCAGCAGTAGGACAGGCGCCACATCAACTAATGAAAAACTGTTTTTT. The chain combines TRBV2 with TRBJ1-4; 7 positions agree with TRBD1. The CDR3 has 17 residues. V lost 5 bases to trimming and J lost 0 bases; unmatched junction nucleotides: 9. Per germline, CDR1 SNHLY and CDR2 FYNNEI.

This rearrangement joins TRBV5-6 to TRBJ2-7; a possible D gene is TRBD1 (6 bases). The V and J ends lost 0 bases and 6 bases respectively, with 13 bases between them. The germline CDR1 and CDR2 sequences are SGHDT and YYEEEE. The CDR3 runs to 14 residues. The CDR3 loop is CASSLDRVFFEQYF. The CDR3 DNA sequence: TGTGCCAGCAGCTTGGACAGGGTTTTTTTCGAGCAGTACTTC.

The gene calls are TRBV10-3 and TRBJ2-7; 9 bases agree with TRBD1. Germline V gives CDR1 ENHRY, CDR2 SYGVKD. V lost 7 bases, J lost 0 bases, and 1 base stayed unmatched. This CDR3 spans 13 amino acids. The CDR3 region has the DNA TGTGCCATCAAGACAGGGGGCTCCTACGAGCAGTACTTC. This encodes CAIKTGGSYEQYF.

This sequence joins TRBV6-1 and TRBJ1-3, with D possibly TRBD1 on 5 matching bases. V lost 8 bases and J 13 bases, leaving 27 bases between the germline ends. From germline, CDR1 is MNHNS and CDR2 SASEGT. This CDR3 comprises 15 residues. The CDR3 reads CASSGGSSSRGRIYF. The CDR3 bases are TGTGCCAGCTCGGGGGGGAGTTCTTCTCGAGGAAGGATATATTTT.